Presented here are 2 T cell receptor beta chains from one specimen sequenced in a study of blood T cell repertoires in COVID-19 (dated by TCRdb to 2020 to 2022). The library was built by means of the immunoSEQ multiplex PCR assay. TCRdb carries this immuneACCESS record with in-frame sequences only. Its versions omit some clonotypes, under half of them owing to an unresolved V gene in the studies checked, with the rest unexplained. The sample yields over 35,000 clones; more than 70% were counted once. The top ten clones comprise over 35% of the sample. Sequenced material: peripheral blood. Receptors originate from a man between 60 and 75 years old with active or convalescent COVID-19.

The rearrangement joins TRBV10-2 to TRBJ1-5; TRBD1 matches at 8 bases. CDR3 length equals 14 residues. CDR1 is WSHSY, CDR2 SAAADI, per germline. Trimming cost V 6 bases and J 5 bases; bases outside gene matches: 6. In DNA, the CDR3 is TGCGCCAGCAGGGGGACAGGACGAGATCAGCCCCAGCATTTT. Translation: CASRGTGRDQPQHF.

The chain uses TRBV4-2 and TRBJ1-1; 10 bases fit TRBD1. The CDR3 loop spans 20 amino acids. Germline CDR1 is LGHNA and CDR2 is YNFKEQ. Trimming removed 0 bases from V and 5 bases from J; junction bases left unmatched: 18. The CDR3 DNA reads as TGTGCCAGCAGCCAAGATCGGACAGGGGGTATGAATTGGGAGAGTACTGAAGCTTTCTTT. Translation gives CASSQDRTGGMNWESTEAFF.